This T cell receptor (beta chain) was found in a study of blood T cell repertoires in COVID-19 (dated by TCRdb to the early 2020s). As for the study more broadly: The collaborator samples originated in the United States, Italy and Spain and spanned the acute and convalescent phases of COVID-19. Sample metadata almost always included a de-identified subject ID, COVID-19 status, age in years and sex. The prospective study material was composed of cDNA or gDNA derived from T cells, B-cell-depleted T cells, or PBMCs. Subjects who had been exposed to COVID-19, were actively infected with it, or had recovered from it provided the deeply sampled blood TCRbeta repertoires that made up the dataset. Where HLA class I and class II types were available, the types were taken from metadata supplied by the sample provider, not from assay-based typing. The samples were drawn from the first 160 participants of the ongoing ImmuneRACE study and from roughly 1,300 subjects provided by 6 global collaborators. A freely available public database, intended as a resource for researchers studying the immune response to SARS-CoV-2, is where the repertoires were released. The investigation overall reported the following: The quantity of clinical and demographic metadata differed by source and by participant and was supplied without curation.

Whole blood was collected in K2EDTA tubes by collaborating institutions according to the institutions' own protocols. Collaborator samples were shipped for TCRbeta analysis as frozen whole blood, isolated PBMCs, or DNA extracted from either sample type. V drops 4 bases and J drops 2 bases, leaving 8 bases in between. Counted from cysteine to phenylalanine, this CDR3 has 13 amino acids. The only DNA kept is the CDR3, 39 bases in frame from the first base. From the germline V gene (reference sequence), CDR1 is LGHDT and CDR2 is YNNKEL. TCRbeta CDR3 regions were amplified from genomic DNA by means of the immunoSEQ Assay, a bias-controlled multiplex PCR. The paper's processing steps were these. Within the assay, amplification of reference gene primers was used to estimate how many nucleated cells each sample contained. Sequence reads were collapsed and filtered to measure the absolute abundance of every unique TCRbeta CDR3 rearrangement. For each sample, productive Simpson clonality was calculated by taking the square root of Simpson's diversity index across productive rearrangements. TCRdb obtained this table from immuneACCESS and retained in-frame rearrangements with V and J assigned. These tables miss some clones; where compared with another copy, unresolved V genes account for less than half of the shortfall, and the remainder is unexplained. V and J calls and clone size are those listed in that table; D and trimming were worked out from the DNA. The sample data list tens of thousands of clones, and around four fifths of these were observed just once. The ten largest make up approximately 10% of the sample.

Comment on this clone: No antigen is known for it. Base qualities are not at hand, and no much larger clone is one base apart.

This receptor was taken from a man between 70 and 80 years old with acute or convalescent COVID-19. Sequencing was carried out using peripheral blood. The chain couples TRBV3-1 (or the pseudogene TRBV3-2) to TRBJ2-5, with TRBD1 as a weak D call on 5 bases. CDR3 protein: CASSPRQQETQYF. The bases are TGTGCCAGCAGCCCGAGACAGCAAGAGACCCAGTACTTC.